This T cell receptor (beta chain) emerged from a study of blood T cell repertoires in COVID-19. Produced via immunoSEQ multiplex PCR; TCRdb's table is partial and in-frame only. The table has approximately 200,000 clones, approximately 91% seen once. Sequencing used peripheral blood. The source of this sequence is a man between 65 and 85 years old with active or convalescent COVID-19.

Here the CDR3 reads CASSTRTGGGNTGELFF. The DNA of the CDR3 is TGTGCCAGTAGTACCCGGACAGGGGGAGGTAACACCGGGGAGCTGTTTTTT. The chain employs TRBV19 and TRBJ2-2, with 10 bases identical to TRBD1. The J segment lost 2 bases and the V segment lost 4 bases, leaving 7 bases of the junction unmatched. The CDR3 has 17 residues. From germline, CDR1 is LNHDA and CDR2 SQIVND (reference sequence).